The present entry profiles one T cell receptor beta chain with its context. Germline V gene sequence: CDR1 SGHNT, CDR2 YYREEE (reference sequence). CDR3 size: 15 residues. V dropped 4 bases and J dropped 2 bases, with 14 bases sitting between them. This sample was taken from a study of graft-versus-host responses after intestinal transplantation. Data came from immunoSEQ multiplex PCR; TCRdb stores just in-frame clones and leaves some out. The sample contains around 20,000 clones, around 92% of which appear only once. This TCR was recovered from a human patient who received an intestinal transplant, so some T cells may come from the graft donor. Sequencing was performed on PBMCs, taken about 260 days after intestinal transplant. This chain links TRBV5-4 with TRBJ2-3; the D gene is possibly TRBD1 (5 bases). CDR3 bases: TGTGCCAGCAGCCCCGACAGAATCATCACAGATACGCAGTATTTT. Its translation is CASSPDRIITDTQYF.